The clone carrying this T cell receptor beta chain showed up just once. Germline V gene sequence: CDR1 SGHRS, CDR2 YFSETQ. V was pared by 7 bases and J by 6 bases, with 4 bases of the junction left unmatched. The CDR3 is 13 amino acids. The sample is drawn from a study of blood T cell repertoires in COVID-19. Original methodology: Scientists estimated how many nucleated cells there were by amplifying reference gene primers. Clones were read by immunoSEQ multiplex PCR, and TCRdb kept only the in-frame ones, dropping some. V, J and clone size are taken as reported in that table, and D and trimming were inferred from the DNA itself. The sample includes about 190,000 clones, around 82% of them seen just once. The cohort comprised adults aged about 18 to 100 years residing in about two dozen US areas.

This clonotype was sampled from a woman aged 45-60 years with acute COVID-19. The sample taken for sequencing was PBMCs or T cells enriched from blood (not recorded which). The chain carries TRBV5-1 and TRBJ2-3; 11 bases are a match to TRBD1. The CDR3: CASAGQGADTQYF. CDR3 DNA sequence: TGCGCCAGCGCCGGACAGGGGGCGGATACGCAGTATTTT.